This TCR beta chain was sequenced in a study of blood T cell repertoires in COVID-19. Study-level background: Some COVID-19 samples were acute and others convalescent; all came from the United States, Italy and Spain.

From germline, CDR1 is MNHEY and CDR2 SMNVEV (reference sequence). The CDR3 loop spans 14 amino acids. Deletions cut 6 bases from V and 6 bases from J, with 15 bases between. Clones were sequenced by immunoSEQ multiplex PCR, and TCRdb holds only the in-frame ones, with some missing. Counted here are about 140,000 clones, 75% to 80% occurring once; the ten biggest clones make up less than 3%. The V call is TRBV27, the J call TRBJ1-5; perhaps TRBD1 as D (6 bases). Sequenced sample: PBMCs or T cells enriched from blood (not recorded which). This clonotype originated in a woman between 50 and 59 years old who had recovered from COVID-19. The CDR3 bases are TGTGCCAGCAGCCCTCGGGGGGGCGTTCAGCCCCAGCATTTT. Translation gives CASSPRGGVQPQHF.